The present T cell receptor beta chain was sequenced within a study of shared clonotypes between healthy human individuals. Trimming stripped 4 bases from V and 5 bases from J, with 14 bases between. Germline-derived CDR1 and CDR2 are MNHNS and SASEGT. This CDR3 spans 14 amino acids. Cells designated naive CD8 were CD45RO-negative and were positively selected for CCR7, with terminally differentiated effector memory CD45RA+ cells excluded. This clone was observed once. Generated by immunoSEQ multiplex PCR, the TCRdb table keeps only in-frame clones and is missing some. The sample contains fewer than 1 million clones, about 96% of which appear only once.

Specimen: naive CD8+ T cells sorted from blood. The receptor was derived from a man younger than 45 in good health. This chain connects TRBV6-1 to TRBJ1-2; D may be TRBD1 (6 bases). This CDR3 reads CASSAGGASYGYTF. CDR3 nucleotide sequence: TGTGCCAGCAGTGCCGGGGGCGCGAGTTATGGCTACACCTTC.